The 21 T cell receptor beta chains below were found in one sample sequenced in a study of spatial heterogeneity in lung cancer. The time point: blood at routine non-recurrence follow-up after resection. Whole RNA was taken from tumor, nontumor lung or frozen PBMC; it was then sequenced unsorted. TCRdb re-called the 5' RACE reads with MiXCR, one entry per CDR3 protein. The sample yields around 47,000 distinct CDR3 sequences, around 7% seen once. The specimen comprised PBMCs, sampled at follow-up. The receptors shown here come from a female donor with early-stage non-small cell lung cancer.

This clonotype was seen at least ten times. The chain employs TRBV5-5 and TRBJ2-5; no clear D. Germline V CDR1 and CDR2: SGHKS, YYEKEE (reference sequence). V was cut by 5 bases and J by 2 bases, with 10 bases left in between. The CDR3 runs to 13 residues. In DNA, the CDR3 is TGTGCCAGCAGTTCTAGACTTCAAGAGACCCAGTACTTC. This encodes CASSSRLQETQYF.

The J gene is TRBJ1-1, the V gene TRBV18; the D gene is possibly TRBD1 (5 bases). The CDR3 is 13 residues long. Trimming cost V 4 bases and J 10 bases, with 16 bases left between them. CDR1 KGHSH and CDR2 LQKENI come from the germline V gene. This CDR3 reads CASSLSETAGAFF. The CDR3 DNA is TGTGCCAGCTCACTGAGCGAGACAGCTGGAGCTTTCTTT.

A few counts support this clonotype. The rearrangement joins TRBV5-1 to TRBJ1-4; weak D call: TRBD1 (6 bases). Germline loops: CDR1 SGHRS, CDR2 YFSETQ. The CDR3 contains 14 residues. The ends were cut back, 4 bases at V and 1 base at J, with 8 bases in the middle. As DNA, the CDR3 is TGCGCCAGCAGCACGGACAGAACTAATGAAAAACTGTTTTTT. Translating gives CASSTDRTNEKLFF.

This rearrangement joins TRBV11-2 to TRBJ2-3; 10 bases fit TRBD2. V lost 5 bases to trimming and J lost 3 bases; unmatched junction nucleotides: 5. The CDR3 has 15 amino acids. Germline assignment: CDR1 SGHAT and CDR2 FQNNGV. CDR3 DNA sequence: TGTGCCAGCAGCCCAGGACTAGCGGCAACAGATACGCAGTATTTT. Its translation is CASSPGLAATDTQYF.

This clonotype was counted many times. J is TRBJ2-5 and V is TRBV29-1; D ambiguous. The germline V gene has CDR1 SQVTM and CDR2 ANQGSEA. Trimming removed 1 base at V and 6 bases at J, with 9 bases between. This CDR3 is built from 12 residues. The CDR3 loop is CSVEGKVKTQYF. The DNA of the CDR3 is TGCAGCGTTGAAGGGAAAGTGAAGACCCAGTACTTC.

This clonotype was recorded many times. This chain uses TRBV7-2 with TRBJ2-1; a weak D match, TRBD2 (7 bases). Germline V gene data show CDR1 as SGHTA and CDR2 as FQGNSA. The CDR3 runs to 16 residues. Trimming cost V 5 bases and J 4 bases, with 18 bases left between them. The CDR3 protein is CASSPRRGRRYNEQFF. The CDR3 DNA reads TGTGCCAGCAGCCCAAGGCGGGGGCGGAGATACAATGAGCAGTTCTTC.

This clonotype was recorded many times. The rearrangement uses TRBV7-2 and TRBJ1-6; D is uncertain. Trimming removed 0 bases from V and 11 bases from J, with 8 bases in between. There are 13 residues in the CDR3. Germline assignment: CDR1 SGHTA and CDR2 FQGNSA. The CDR3 DNA sequence: TGTGCCAGCAGCTTAGCTATGGCGGCACCCCTCCACTTT. This gives the protein CASSLAMAAPLHF. Combining the CDR3 with reference TRBV7-2 and TRBJ1-6 gives the whole variable domain GAGVSQSPSNKVTEKGKDVELRCDPISGHTALYWYRQSLGQGLEFLIYFQGNSAPDKSGLPSDRFSAERTGGSVSTLTIQRTQQEDSAVYLCASSLAMAAPLHFGNGTRLTVT.

This clonotype has at least ten counts. V is TRBV3-1 and J is TRBJ2-5; 9 nucleotides match TRBD2. Germline trimming cut 0 bases from V and 3 bases from J; bases unmatched to any gene: 2. There are 15 residues in the CDR3. Germline V gene lookup returns CDR1 LGHDT and CDR2 YNNKEL (reference sequence). In nucleotides, the CDR3 is TGTGCCAGCAGCCAAGATTTAGCGGGAGAAGAGACCCAGTACTTC. It codes for CASSQDLAGEETQYF.

This clonotype was counted between two and nine times. The J gene is TRBJ2-5, the V gene TRBV29-1; TRBD2 is a possible D gene (6 bases). The CDR3 covers 14 residues. Germline V gene data show CDR1 as SQVTM and CDR2 as ANQGSEA. V was clipped by 7 bases and J by 4 bases, with 19 bases between them. The DNA for the CDR3 is TGCAGCGCCCAGAGTGGAGGGAAGGGAGAGACCCAGTACTTC. Protein product: CSAQSGGKGETQYF.

V gene TRBV5-6 combines with J gene TRBJ2-3, with 7 nucleotides matching TRBD1. The CDR3 totals 18 residues. With V trimmed by 4 bases and J by 0 bases, 14 bases remained unmatched. CDR1 is SGHDT and CDR2 is YYEEEE in the germline V gene. The CDR3 bases are TGTGCCAGCAGCCTAGATCTCCGGGACAGCCGAAGCACAGATACGCAGTATTTT. Translation: CASSLDLRDSRSTDTQYF.

The V and J genes are TRBV27 and TRBJ2-7, with D possibly being TRBD1 (6 bases). Germline CDR1 reads MNHEY; CDR2 reads SMNVEV (reference sequence). The ends were cut back, 5 bases at V and 3 bases at J, with 14 bases in the middle. This CDR3 spans 14 amino acids. The CDR3 DNA follows: TGTGCCAGCAGTCCCCGGGACACCTTCTACGAGCAGTACTTC. Protein: CASSPRDTFYEQYF.

CDR3 nucleotides: TGTGCCAGCAGCTCCTGGACAGGGAATAATTCACCCCTCCACTTT. It codes for CASSSWTGNNSPLHF. The J gene is TRBJ1-6, the V gene TRBV7-8, with 8 bases fitting TRBD1. Germline assignment: CDR1 SGHVS and CDR2 FQNEAQ. Trimming took 4 bases from V and 5 from J; bases not matched to a gene: 4. The CDR3 spans 15 residues.

Many counts were recorded for this clonotype. The V call is TRBV12-3 or TRBV12-4, the J call TRBJ2-3; 12 bases align to TRBD2. V lost 3 bases, J lost 4 bases, and 11 bases stayed unmatched. The CDR3 contains 18 residues. The DNA of the CDR3 is TGTGCCAGCAGTTTCGGGCTAGCGGGGGGGAAAGGAGCAGATACGCAGTATTTT. Residues: CASSFGLAGGKGADTQYF.

This clonotype was seen more than once but under ten times. V and J are TRBV11-2 and TRBJ2-7, with D tentatively TRBD1 or TRBD2 (5 bases each). The CDR3 length is 13 residues. V gave up 5 bases and J gave up 3 bases, with 11 bases separating them. CDR1 and CDR2 (germline): SGHAT, FQNNGV. In DNA, the CDR3 is TGTGCCAGCAGCCTGGGACGGCACTACGAGCAGTACTTC. Amino acid sequence: CASSLGRHYEQYF.

V usage is TRBV5-1 and J usage is TRBJ1-4; 8 bases align to TRBD1. Losses at the gene ends were 5 bases for V and 6 bases for J; bases not matched to a gene: 3. This CDR3 region has 13 residues. Looked up from germline, CDR1 is SGHRS and CDR2 is YFSETQ. As DNA, the CDR3 is TGCGCCAGCAGGAAGGGACAGGATGAAAAACTGTTTTTT. It codes for CASRKGQDEKLFF.

This rearrangement joins TRBV5-1 to TRBJ1-1; D call uncertain. The CDR3 contains 14 residues. With 2 bases removed from V and 3 bases from J, the gap between germline ends came to 11 bases. The germline CDR1 and CDR2 sequences are SGHRS and YFSETQ. The CDR3 protein is CASSLQGADTEAFF. CDR3 in DNA: TGCGCCAGCAGCTTACAAGGTGCGGACACTGAAGCTTTCTTT.

This chain joins TRBV6-6 and TRBJ1-2, with D unclear. CDR3 length equals 11 residues. Germline values: CDR1 MNHNY, CDR2 SVGAGI (reference sequence). Trimming left V 0 bases short and J 8 bases short, with 4 bases between. CDR3 amino acids: CASSYSEGYTF. The CDR3 nucleotides read TGTGCCAGCAGTTACTCCGAAGGCTACACCTTC.

This clonotype was counted many times. The chain uses TRBV5-1 and TRBJ2-7; D is ambiguous. Trimming cost V 7 bases and J 3 bases, with 14 bases left between them. CDR1 is SGHRS and CDR2 is YFSETQ in the germline V gene. This CDR3 contains 13 residues. This CDR3 is CASSWWSHYEQYF. The CDR3 DNA sequence: TGCGCCAGCTCCTGGTGGTCTCACTACGAGCAGTACTTC.

This clonotype was picked up many times. This sequence joins TRBV5-1 and TRBJ2-6, with D hard to call. V was cut by 4 bases and J by 2 bases, with 10 bases left in between. This CDR3 is built from 15 residues. Germline values: CDR1 SGHRS, CDR2 YFSETQ. For the CDR3, the DNA is TGCGCCAGCAGCATCGGACGGACTGGGGCCAACGTCCTGACTTTC. Translated: CASSIGRTGANVLTF.

This sequence joins TRBV9 and TRBJ1-1, with a possible D match to TRBD1 (6 bases). The CDR3 runs 15 residues. Germline lookup yields CDR1 SGDLS and CDR2 YYNGEE. The ends were cut back, 4 bases at V and 4 bases at J, with 17 bases in the middle. In DNA, the CDR3 is TGTGCCAGCAGCCCAACTGGGGGCTACGGCACTGAAGCTTTCTTT. This sequence encodes CASSPTGGYGTEAFF.

This clonotype was detected ten times or more. The genes are TRBV7-2 and TRBJ2-7; 7 bases fit TRBD1. Per germline, CDR1 SGHTA and CDR2 FQGNSA. V dropped 4 bases and J dropped 2; count of bases not matched to a gene: 11. This CDR3 contains 16 residues. The CDR3 DNA reads as TGTGCCAGCAGCTCGCCAAGAATGACAGGGCCCTACGAGCAGTACTTC. Amino acids: CASSSPRMTGPYEQYF.